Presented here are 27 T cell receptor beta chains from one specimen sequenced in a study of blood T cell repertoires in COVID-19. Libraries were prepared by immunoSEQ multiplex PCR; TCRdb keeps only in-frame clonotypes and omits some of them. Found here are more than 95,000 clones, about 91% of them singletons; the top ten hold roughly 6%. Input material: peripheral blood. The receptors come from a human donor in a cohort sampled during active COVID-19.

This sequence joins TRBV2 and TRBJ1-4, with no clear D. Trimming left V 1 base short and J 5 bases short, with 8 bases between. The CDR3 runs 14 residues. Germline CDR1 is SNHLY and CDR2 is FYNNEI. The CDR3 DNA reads TGTGCCAGCAGTGAAGTACTCGAGAATGAAAAACTGTTTTTT. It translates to CASSEVLENEKLFF.

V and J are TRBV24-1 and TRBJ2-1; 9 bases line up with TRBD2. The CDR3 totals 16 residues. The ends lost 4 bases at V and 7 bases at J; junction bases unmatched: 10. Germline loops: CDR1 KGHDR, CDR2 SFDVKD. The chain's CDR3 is CATSEPPSGKKNEQFF. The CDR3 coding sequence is TGTGCCACCAGTGAGCCTCCTAGCGGGAAAAAGAATGAGCAGTTCTTC.

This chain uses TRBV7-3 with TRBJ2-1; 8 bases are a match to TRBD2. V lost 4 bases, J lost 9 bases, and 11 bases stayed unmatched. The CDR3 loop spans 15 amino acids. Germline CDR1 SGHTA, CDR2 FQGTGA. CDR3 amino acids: CASSSKRGLQAEQFF. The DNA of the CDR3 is TGTGCCAGCAGCTCTAAGCGGGGGCTTCAGGCTGAGCAGTTCTTC.

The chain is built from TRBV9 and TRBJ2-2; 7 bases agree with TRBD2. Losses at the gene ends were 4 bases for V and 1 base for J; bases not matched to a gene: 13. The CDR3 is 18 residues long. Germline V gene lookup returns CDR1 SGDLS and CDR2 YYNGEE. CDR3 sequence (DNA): TGTGCCAGCAGCCCTCGTGGGGCGGGGGACTGGAACACCGGGGAGCTGTTTTTT. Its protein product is CASSPRGAGDWNTGELFF.

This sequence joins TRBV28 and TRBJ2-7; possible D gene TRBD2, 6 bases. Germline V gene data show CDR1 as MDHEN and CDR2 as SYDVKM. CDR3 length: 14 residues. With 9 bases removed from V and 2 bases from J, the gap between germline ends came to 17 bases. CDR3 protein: CASTSGVTPYEQYF. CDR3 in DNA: TGTGCCAGTACATCGGGGGTGACACCCTACGAGCAGTACTTC.

The CDR3 nucleotides read TGTGCCAGCAGTTTAGACAGCACGGCTGAAGCTTTCTTT. Its protein product is CASSLDSTAEAFF. The chain couples TRBV12-3 or TRBV12-4 to TRBJ1-1; D not certain. Trimming took off 1 base at V and 6 bases at J, with 9 bases between the two ends. The CDR3 is made up of 13 amino acids.

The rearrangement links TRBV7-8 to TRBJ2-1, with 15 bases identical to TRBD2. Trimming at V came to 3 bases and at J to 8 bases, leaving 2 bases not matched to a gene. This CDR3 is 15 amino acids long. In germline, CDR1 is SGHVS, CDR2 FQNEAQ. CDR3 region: CASSFRTSGGDEQFF. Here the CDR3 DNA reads TGTGCCAGCAGCTTTCGGACTAGCGGGGGGGATGAGCAGTTCTTC.

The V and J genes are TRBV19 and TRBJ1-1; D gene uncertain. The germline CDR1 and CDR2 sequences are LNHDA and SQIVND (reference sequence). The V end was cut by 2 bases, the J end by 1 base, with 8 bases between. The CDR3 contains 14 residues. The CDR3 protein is CASSIIAGNTEAFF. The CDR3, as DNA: TGTGCCAGTAGTATAATTGCCGGGAACACTGAAGCTTTCTTT.

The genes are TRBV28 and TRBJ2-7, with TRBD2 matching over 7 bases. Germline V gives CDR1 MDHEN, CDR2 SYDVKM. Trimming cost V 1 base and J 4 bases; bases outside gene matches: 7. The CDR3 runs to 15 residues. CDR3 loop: CASSLLGGPLYEQYF. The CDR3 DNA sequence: TGTGCCAGCAGTTTATTGGGAGGGCCATTATACGAGCAGTACTTC. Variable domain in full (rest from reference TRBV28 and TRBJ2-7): DVKVTQSSRYLVKRTGEKVFLECVQDMDHENMFWYRQDPGLGLRLIYFSYDVKMKEKGDIPEGYSVSREKKERFSLILESASTNQTSMYLCASSLLGGPLYEQYFGPGTRLTVT.

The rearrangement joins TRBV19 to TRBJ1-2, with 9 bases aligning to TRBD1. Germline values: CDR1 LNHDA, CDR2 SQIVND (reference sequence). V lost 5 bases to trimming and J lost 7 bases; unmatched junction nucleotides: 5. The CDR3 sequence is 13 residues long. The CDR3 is CASSFGTGSGYTF. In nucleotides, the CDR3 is TGTGCCAGTAGTTTCGGGACAGGGAGTGGCTACACCTTC.

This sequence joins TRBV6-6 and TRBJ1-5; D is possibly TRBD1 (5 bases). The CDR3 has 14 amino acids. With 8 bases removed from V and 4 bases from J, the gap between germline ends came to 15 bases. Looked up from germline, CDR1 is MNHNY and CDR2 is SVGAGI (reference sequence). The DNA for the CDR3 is TGTGCCAGCTTGGGGGAGGTAAGAAATCAGCCCCAGCATTTT. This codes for CASLGEVRNQPQHF.

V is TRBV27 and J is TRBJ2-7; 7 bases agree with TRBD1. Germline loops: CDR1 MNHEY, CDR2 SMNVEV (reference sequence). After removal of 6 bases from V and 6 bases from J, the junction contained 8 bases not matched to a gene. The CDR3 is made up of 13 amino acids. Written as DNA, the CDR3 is TGTGCCAGCAGAAACAGGGGAAGGAGCGAGCAGTACTTC. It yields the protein CASRNRGRSEQYF.

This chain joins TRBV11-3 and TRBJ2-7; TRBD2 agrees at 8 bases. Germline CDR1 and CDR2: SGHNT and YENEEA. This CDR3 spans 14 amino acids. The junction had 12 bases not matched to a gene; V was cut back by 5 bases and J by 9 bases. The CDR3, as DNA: TGTGCCAGCAGCGGTGCTAGCGGGCCCGCGCGGCAGTACTTC. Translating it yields CASSGASGPARQYF.

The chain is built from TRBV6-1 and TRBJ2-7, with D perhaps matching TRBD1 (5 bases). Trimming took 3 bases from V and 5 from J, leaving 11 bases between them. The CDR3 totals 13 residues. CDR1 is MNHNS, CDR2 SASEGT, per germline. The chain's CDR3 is CASSEGPWDEQYF. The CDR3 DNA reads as TGTGCCAGCAGTGAGGGGCCTTGGGACGAGCAGTACTTC.

The CDR3 loop is CASMEGNEQFF. The CDR3 nucleotides read TGTGCCAGCATGGAGGGGAATGAGCAGTTCTTC. J is TRBJ2-1 and V is TRBV28, with D perhaps TRBD2 (6 bases). V lost 7 bases and J 7 bases, leaving 8 bases between the germline ends. The CDR3 consists of 11 residues. Germline assignment: CDR1 MDHEN and CDR2 SYDVKM.

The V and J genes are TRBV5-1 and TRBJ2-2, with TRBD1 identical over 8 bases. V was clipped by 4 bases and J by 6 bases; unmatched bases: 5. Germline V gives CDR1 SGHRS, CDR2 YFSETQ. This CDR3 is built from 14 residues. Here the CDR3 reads CASSGTGRAGELFF. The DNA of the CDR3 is TGCGCCAGCAGCGGGACAGGCCGAGCCGGGGAGCTGTTTTTT.

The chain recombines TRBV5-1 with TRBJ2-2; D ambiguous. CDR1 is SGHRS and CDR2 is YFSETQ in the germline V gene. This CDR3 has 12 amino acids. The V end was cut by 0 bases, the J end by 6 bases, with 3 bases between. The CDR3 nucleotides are TGCGCCAGCAGCTTGGGGCCCGGGGAGCTGTTTTTT. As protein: CASSLGPGELFF.

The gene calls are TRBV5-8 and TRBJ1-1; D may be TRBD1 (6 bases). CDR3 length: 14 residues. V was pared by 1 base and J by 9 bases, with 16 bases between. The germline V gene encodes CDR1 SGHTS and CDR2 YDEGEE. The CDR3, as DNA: TGTGCCAGCAGCTTGATATCAGGGGTGGGGAAAGCTTTCTTT. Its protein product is CASSLISGVGKAFF.

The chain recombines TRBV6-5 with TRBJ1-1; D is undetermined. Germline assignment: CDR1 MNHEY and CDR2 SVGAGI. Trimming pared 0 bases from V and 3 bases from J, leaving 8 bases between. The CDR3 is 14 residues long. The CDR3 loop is CASSYSEGYTEAFF. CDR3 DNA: TGTGCCAGCAGTTACTCTGAGGGATACACTGAAGCTTTCTTT.

This chain's CDR3 is CASSQLEGKLFF. CDR3 nucleotides: TGCGCCAGCAGCCAACTGGAGGGAAAACTGTTTTTT. This chain joins TRBV4-1 and TRBJ1-4; D is unresolved. The ends were cut back, 2 bases at V and 10 bases at J, with 8 bases in the middle. CDR1 MGHRA and CDR2 YSYEKL come from the germline V gene. The CDR3 length is 12 residues.

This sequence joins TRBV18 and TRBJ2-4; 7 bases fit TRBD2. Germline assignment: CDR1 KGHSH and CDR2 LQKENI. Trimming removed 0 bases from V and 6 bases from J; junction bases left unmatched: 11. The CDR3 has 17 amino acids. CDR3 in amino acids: CASSPPLGGGYGNIQYF. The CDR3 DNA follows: TGTGCCAGCTCACCACCCCTTGGGGGAGGGTATGGAAACATTCAGTACTTC.

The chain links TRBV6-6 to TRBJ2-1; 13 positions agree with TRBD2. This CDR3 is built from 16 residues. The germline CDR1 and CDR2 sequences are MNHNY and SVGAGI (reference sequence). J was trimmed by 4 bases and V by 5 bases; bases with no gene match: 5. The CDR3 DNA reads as TGTGCCAGCAGTCGACTAGCGGGGGGTACATACAATGAGCAGTTCTTC. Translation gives CASSRLAGGTYNEQFF.

The CDR3 spells CASSPTGGRNSPLHF. The CDR3 DNA follows: TGTGCCAGCAGCCCAACTGGGGGCCGGAATTCACCCCTCCACTTT. The rearrangement links TRBV14 to TRBJ1-6, with a possible D match to TRBD1 (6 bases). V lost 4 bases, J lost 7 bases, and 14 bases lay in between. Germline V lookup: CDR1 SGHDN, CDR2 FVKESK. This CDR3 is built from 15 residues.

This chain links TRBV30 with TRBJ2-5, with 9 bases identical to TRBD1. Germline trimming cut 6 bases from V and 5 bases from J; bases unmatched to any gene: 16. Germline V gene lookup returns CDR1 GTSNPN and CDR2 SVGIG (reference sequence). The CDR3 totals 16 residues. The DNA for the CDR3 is TGTGCCTGCACCCTGGGGGGGACAGGGAGGTCGGAGACCCAGTACTTC. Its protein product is CACTLGGTGRSETQYF.

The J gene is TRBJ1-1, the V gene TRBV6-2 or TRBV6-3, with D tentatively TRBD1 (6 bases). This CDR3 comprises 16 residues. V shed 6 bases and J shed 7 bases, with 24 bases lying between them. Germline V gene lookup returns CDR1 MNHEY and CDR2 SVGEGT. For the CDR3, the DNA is TGTGCCAGCAGCTCCAGTAAGAGCTATAACAGGGTTGAAGCTTTCTTT. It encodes CASSSSKSYNRVEAFF.

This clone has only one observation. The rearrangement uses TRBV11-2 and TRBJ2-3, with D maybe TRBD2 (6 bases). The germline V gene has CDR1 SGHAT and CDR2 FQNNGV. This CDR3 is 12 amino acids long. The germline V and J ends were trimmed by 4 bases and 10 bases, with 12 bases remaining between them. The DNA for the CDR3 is TGTGCCAGCAGCTCCTACGGGAGTGCGCAGTATTTT. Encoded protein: CASSSYGSAQYF.

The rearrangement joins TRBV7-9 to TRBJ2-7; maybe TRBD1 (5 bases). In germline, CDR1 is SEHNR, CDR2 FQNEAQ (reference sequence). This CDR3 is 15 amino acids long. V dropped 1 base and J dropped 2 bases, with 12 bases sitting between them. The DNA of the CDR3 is TGTGCCAGCAGCTTAGTAGGGGCGGTTCCCTACGAGCAGTACTTC. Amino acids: CASSLVGAVPYEQYF.